Presented here are 29 T cell receptor beta chains from one specimen sequenced in a study of cytomegalovirus exposure and HLA in healthy donors (dated by TCRdb to the late 2010s). The library came from the immunoSEQ multiplex PCR assay. For the multiplex PCR, a mixture combining 60 forward primers for TCR Vbeta segments and 13 reverse primers for TCR Jbeta segments was used. TCRdb provides this immuneACCESS table in a form limited to in-frame rearrangements. Some clones are lacking; in checked studies, under half of them reflect an unresolved V gene, and why the rest are absent is not known. The sample has about 130,000 clones on record, more than 9.5% of them singletons. The top ten clonotypes cover 1.8% of the sample. The sequenced sample consisted of PBMCs. The receptors were gathered from a man aged 50-60 years in good health and CMV-seronegative.

This clone came up a few times. The CDR3 protein is CSVPGQESYEQYF. The CDR3 nucleotides are TGCAGCGTACCCGGACAGGAATCCTACGAGCAGTACTTC. This chain connects TRBV29-1 to TRBJ2-7; 7 nucleotides line up with TRBD1. Trimming took 6 bases from V and 1 from J; bases not matched to a gene: 6. Per the germline V gene, CDR1 is SQVTM and CDR2 is ANQGSEA. The CDR3 sequence is 13 residues long.

This rearrangement joins TRBV19 to TRBJ1-4; D gene uncertain. Germline CDR1 is LNHDA and CDR2 is SQIVND (reference sequence). This CDR3 is 15 amino acids long. Trimming took 5 bases from V and 0 from J, leaving 10 bases between them. The CDR3 reads CASSSEISTNEKLFF. DNA of the CDR3: TGTGCCAGTAGTTCCGAGATTTCAACTAATGAAAAACTGTTTTTT.

In this sample, this clone turned up a few times. CDR3 DNA: TGTGCCAGCAGCTTAGAAAGCGGCGGGAGCTCCTACGAGCAGTACTTC. Amino acid sequence: CASSLESGGSSYEQYF. V usage is TRBV11-2 and J usage is TRBJ2-7; 7 bases match TRBD2. J was trimmed by 0 bases and V by 0 bases; bases with no gene match: 5. Germline values: CDR1 SGHAT, CDR2 FQNNGV. The CDR3 sequence is 16 residues long.

The chain has TRBV2 and TRBJ2-6; D perhaps matches TRBD1 (5 bases). Trimming removed 4 bases at V and 1 base at J, with 8 bases between. Germline V lookup: CDR1 SNHLY, CDR2 FYNNEI. This CDR3 is built from 15 residues. CDR3: CASSVQGSGANVLTF. The CDR3 DNA is TGTGCCAGCAGTGTGCAGGGTTCTGGGGCCAACGTCCTGACTTTC.

In this sample, this clone turned up a few times. J is TRBJ1-5 and V is TRBV4-2; the match to TRBD1 covers 7 bases. CDR1 LGHNA and CDR2 YNFKEQ come from the germline V gene. V lost 4 bases to trimming and J lost 3 bases; unmatched junction nucleotides: 6. The length of the CDR3 is 15 residues. CDR3 nucleotide sequence: TGTGCCAGCAGCCGAGAGGACAGGAACAATCAGCCCCAGCATTTT. This gives the protein CASSREDRNNQPQHF.

This clone turned up a few times. The chain links TRBV4-1 to TRBJ1-1; TRBD1 matches 7 bases. V was clipped by 4 bases and J by 4 bases; unmatched bases: 3. Germline V lookup: CDR1 MGHRA, CDR2 YSYEKL. The CDR3 runs 13 residues. CDR3 sequence reads: CASSPGQPTEAFF. The CDR3 DNA reads TGCGCCAGCAGCCCGGGACAGCCCACTGAAGCTTTCTTT.

This clone was seen a handful of times. This sequence joins TRBV7-2 and TRBJ2-7; TRBD2 might be the D (6 bases). Germline CDR1 and CDR2: SGHTA and FQGNSA. The CDR3 runs to 15 residues. V was pared by 5 bases and J by 3 bases, with 17 bases between. Written as DNA, the CDR3 is TGTGCCAGCAGCCTTACTAGCCCGAGGGGCTACGAGCAGTACTTC. Translated, it gives CASSLTSPRGYEQYF.

This clone was counted a few times. The CDR3 bases are TGTGCCAGCAGCGTAAGTGGGAGGAGCACAGATACGCAGTATTTT. It encodes CASSVSGRSTDTQYF. The chain has TRBV9 and TRBJ2-3; D is possibly TRBD2 (6 bases). Looked up from germline, CDR1 is SGDLS and CDR2 is YYNGEE. The V gene lost 1 base and the J gene lost 0 bases, with 9 bases spanning the gap. The CDR3 consists of 15 residues.

The V call is TRBV30, the J call TRBJ1-6; the match to TRBD1 covers 7 bases. In germline, CDR1 is GTSNPN, CDR2 SVGIG (reference sequence). This CDR3 is 17 amino acids long. J gave up 3 bases and V 4 bases, and 12 bases lay outside the gene matches. CDR3: CAWNAQTGLIYNSPLHF. In DNA, the CDR3 is TGTGCCTGGAATGCCCAGACAGGGCTTATCTATAATTCACCCCTCCACTTT. The variable domain in full, completed from reference TRBV30 and TRBJ1-6, reads SQTIHQWPATLVQPVGSPLSLECTVEGTSNPNLYWYRQAAGRGLQLLFYSVGIGQISSEVPQNLSASRPQDRQFILSSKKLLLSDSGFYLCAWNAQTGLIYNSPLHFGNGTRLTVT.

The chain recombines TRBV2 with TRBJ1-5; 7 nucleotides match TRBD1. Germline CDR1 SNHLY, CDR2 FYNNEI. V lost 3 bases, J lost 6 bases, and 8 bases stayed unmatched. CDR3 size: 15 residues. This CDR3 is CASSDDRVRSQPQHF. CDR3 DNA sequence: TGTGCCAGCAGTGACGACAGGGTGAGGAGTCAGCCCCAGCATTTT.

This clone was seen a few times. This chain links TRBV12-5 with TRBJ2-2, with D possibly matching TRBD2 (5 bases). The CDR3 is 18 amino acids. V lost 0 bases and J 2 bases, leaving 16 bases between the germline ends. Germline lookup yields CDR1 LGHNT and CDR2 FRNRAP. The CDR3 region has the DNA TGTGCTAGTGGTTTGGTACCCGACGGCCGGGGAAACACCGGGGAGCTGTTTTTT. Encoded protein: CASGLVPDGRGNTGELFF.

This clone was counted between two and nine times. This sequence joins TRBV6-5 and TRBJ1-2; no clear D. Trimming removed 0 bases at V and 4 bases at J, with 15 bases between. The CDR3 is 16 amino acids. In germline, CDR1 is MNHEY, CDR2 SVGAGI. CDR3 region: CASSYSRTGGGYGYTF. CDR3 nucleotide sequence: TGTGCCAGCAGTTACTCGAGGACGGGAGGTGGCTATGGCTACACCTTC.

This clone was recorded a few times. J is TRBJ1-2 and V is TRBV5-1; 7 nucleotides match TRBD1. Germline-derived CDR1 and CDR2 are SGHRS and YFSETQ. The CDR3 consists of 15 residues. The trim removed 2 bases at V and 1 base at J, leaving 5 bases unmatched. CDR3 protein: CASSFGTVSNYGYTF. DNA for the CDR3: TGCGCCAGCAGCTTCGGGACAGTGAGTAACTATGGCTACACCTTC.

This chain connects TRBV14 to TRBJ1-1; D is uncertain. In germline, CDR1 is SGHDN, CDR2 FVKESK. Deletions cut 1 base from V and 4 bases from J, with 13 bases between. The length of the CDR3 is 15 residues. CDR3 in DNA: TGTGCCAGCAGCCAAGGCCGGGGTTATGCCACTGAAGCTTTCTTT. Translating gives CASSQGRGYATEAFF.

This clone was observed a few times. This chain uses TRBV7-9 with TRBJ1-3; 10 bases are a match to TRBD1. Germline V CDR1 and CDR2: SEHNR, FQNEAQ (reference sequence). Germline trimming cut 3 bases from V and 6 bases from J; bases unmatched to any gene: 5. The CDR3 sequence is 15 residues long. The CDR3 sequence: CASSLTGGETNTIYF. The CDR3 DNA follows: TGTGCCAGCAGCTTGACAGGGGGCGAGACAAACACCATATATTTT. Together with reference TRBV7-9 and TRBJ1-3, the CDR3 gives the full variable domain: DTGVSQNPRHKITKRGQNVTFRCDPISEHNRLYWYRQTLGQGPEFLTYFQNEAQLEKSRLLSDRFSAERPKGSFSTLEIQRTEQGDSAMYLCASSLTGGETNTIYFGEGSWLTVV.

The chain combines TRBV19 with TRBJ1-5; D is perhaps TRBD1 (5 bases). Per the germline V gene, CDR1 is LNHDA and CDR2 is SQIVND (reference sequence). V was pared by 7 bases and J by 4 bases, with 14 bases between. This CDR3 contains 14 residues. The CDR3 sequence is CASTFSGGNQPQHF. As DNA, the CDR3 is TGTGCCAGTACCTTCAGCGGGGGGAATCAGCCCCAGCATTTT.

This clone showed up just a few times. The chain employs TRBV5-1 and TRBJ2-2, with TRBD1 as a possible D gene (5 bases). Trimming removed 0 bases from V and 6 bases from J, with 15 bases in between. Germline lookup yields CDR1 SGHRS and CDR2 YFSETQ. This CDR3 is 16 amino acids long. As DNA, the CDR3 is TGCGCCAGCAGCTTGGATGGGCCAAGGGGCGCCGGGGAGCTGTTTTTT. It encodes CASSLDGPRGAGELFF.

The chain carries TRBV20-1 and TRBJ2-5; D is undetermined. The germline V gene has CDR1 DFQATT and CDR2 SNEGSKA (reference sequence). This CDR3 region has 11 residues. Deletions cut 3 bases from V and 3 bases from J, with 5 bases between. This CDR3 is CSASREETQYF. The CDR3 DNA follows: TGCAGTGCTAGTAGAGAAGAGACCCAGTACTTC.

The gene calls are TRBV28 and TRBJ1-6; D is unclear. CDR3 size: 13 residues. From germline, CDR1 is MDHEN and CDR2 SYDVKM. The V end lost 3 bases, the J end lost 9 bases, and 9 bases lay between the germline ends. DNA of the CDR3: TGTGCCAGCAGTTTCGGAGTTGGTTCACCCCTCCACTTT. Translating gives CASSFGVGSPLHF.

This chain uses TRBV10-3 with TRBJ2-3; the match to TRBD2 covers 9 bases. The CDR3 length is 15 residues. V was pared by 4 bases and J by 5 bases, with 7 bases of the junction left unmatched. From germline, CDR1 is ENHRY and CDR2 SYGVKD. The CDR3 here is CAISGLAGLRDTQYF. The CDR3 nucleotides read TGTGCCATCAGTGGCCTAGCGGGACTTAGAGATACGCAGTATTTT.

The V gene is TRBV30, the J gene TRBJ1-1; D is possibly TRBD1 (5 bases). The length of the CDR3 is 13 residues. V was trimmed by 0 bases and J by 7 bases, leaving 12 bases between them. CDR1 is GTSNPN and CDR2 is SVGIG in the germline V gene (reference sequence). The CDR3 here is CAWSVGPGGEAFF. CDR3 nucleotide sequence: TGTGCCTGGAGTGTGGGCCCCGGGGGTGAAGCTTTCTTT.

The J gene is TRBJ1-3, the V gene TRBV4-1; D is uncertain. Trimming shortened V by 3 bases and J by 2 bases, and 14 bases separated the two germline ends. CDR3 length: 16 amino acids. Germline-derived CDR1 and CDR2 are MGHRA and YSYEKL. CDR3 residues: CASSQQDSEAGNTIYF. The CDR3 DNA reads as TGCGCCAGCAGCCAGCAAGATAGCGAGGCTGGAAACACCATATATTTT.

The chain links TRBV5-1 to TRBJ2-7; 8 nucleotides agree with TRBD1. Germline CDR1 and CDR2: SGHRS and YFSETQ. This CDR3 spans 15 amino acids. Losses at the gene ends were 2 bases for V and 4 bases for J; bases not matched to a gene: 8. The CDR3 here is CASSLASGTGYEQYF. In DNA form, the CDR3 reads TGCGCCAGCAGCTTAGCTTCCGGGACAGGTTACGAGCAGTACTTC.

Comments on this clone: Other DNA sequences within the sample encode an identical CDR3. The J gene is TRBJ1-5, the V gene TRBV19; D may be TRBD1 (5 bases). V lost 5 bases and J lost 10, with 18 bases in between. The length of the CDR3 is 14 residues. Germline CDR1 is LNHDA and CDR2 is SQIVND (reference sequence). The CDR3 protein is CASSSSIGGYPQHF. The CDR3 DNA reads TGTGCCAGTAGTTCGTCCATCGGGGGATACCCCCAGCATTTT. The entire variable domain, with the rest obtained from reference TRBV19 and TRBJ1-5, is as follows: DGGITQSPKYLFRKEGQNVTLSCEQNLNHDAMYWYRQDPGQGLRLIYYSQIVNDFQKGDIAEGYSVSREKKESFPLTVTSAQKNPTAFYLCASSSSIGGYPQHFGDGTRLSIL.

The J gene is TRBJ2-3, the V gene TRBV7-9, with 14 bases matching TRBD2. The CDR3 is made up of 15 amino acids. With V trimmed by 8 bases and J by 7 bases, 8 bases remained unmatched. The germline gives CDR1 SEHNR, CDR2 FQNEAQ (reference sequence). CDR3 in DNA: TGTGCCAGCGAAACGACTAGCGGGGGGGATTATACGCAGTATTTT. Amino acid sequence: CASETTSGGDYTQYF. The entire variable domain, with the rest obtained from reference TRBV7-9 and TRBJ2-3, is as follows: DTGVSQNPRHKITKRGQNVTFRCDPISEHNRLYWYRQTLGQGPEFLTYFQNEAQLEKSRLLSDRFSAERPKGSFSTLEIQRTEQGDSAMYLCASETTSGGDYTQYFGPGTRLTVL.

This clone was seen only a few times. The rearrangement links TRBV19 to TRBJ2-1, with D possibly matching TRBD2 (6 bases). CDR3 length equals 15 residues. Trimming cost V 5 bases and J 3 bases, with 14 bases left between them. Germline CDR1 LNHDA, CDR2 SQIVND (reference sequence). The CDR3 sequence: CASSPSAGYYNEQFF. The DNA of the CDR3 is TGTGCCAGTAGTCCTAGCGCCGGCTACTACAATGAGCAGTTCTTC.

This clone came up a few times. The rearrangement uses TRBV19 and TRBJ1-1, with TRBD1 as a possible D gene (5 bases). This CDR3 region has 15 residues. Trimming shortened V by 6 bases and J by 4 bases, and 18 bases separated the two germline ends. CDR1 is LNHDA and CDR2 is SQIVND in the germline V gene (reference sequence). DNA for the CDR3: TGTGCCAGTAGCAGGCAGGGAGGTAGGGGCACTGAAGCTTTCTTT. This encodes CASSRQGGRGTEAFF.

This sequence joins TRBV11-2 and TRBJ2-5; 16 nucleotides match TRBD2. The V gene's germline CDR1 is SGHAT and CDR2 FQNNGV. The CDR3 has 19 residues. The trim removed 5 bases at V and 5 bases at J, leaving 14 bases unmatched. The CDR3 region is CASSPGLAGGIGKEETQYF. As DNA, the CDR3 is TGTGCCAGCAGCCCGGGACTAGCGGGAGGGATCGGAAAAGAGGAGACCCAGTACTTC.

This clone was observed a few times. J is TRBJ1-2 and V is TRBV14; 10 positions match TRBD1. Germline V gene lookup returns CDR1 SGHDN and CDR2 FVKESK. The CDR3 sequence is 15 residues long. J lost 7 bases, V lost 4 bases, and 9 bases had no gene match. The CDR3 loop is CASSPRTGGFGGYTF. The CDR3 bases are TGTGCCAGCAGCCCTAGGACAGGGGGTTTTGGTGGCTACACCTTC.